One and the same sample provided the 10 T cell receptor beta chains below, sequenced in a study of blood T cells in healthy people across ages. Primers used in a second PCR of roughly 6 to 12 cycles were a sample-barcoded 5' primer and a J-beta primer mix. TCRdb redid the calling of the 5' RACE reads with MiXCR, one entry per CDR3 protein. The table has about 1.8 million distinct CDR3 sequences, around 48% seen once; the top ten hold 2% to 2.5%. Sequenced: blood. Every receptor here comes from a woman between 35 and 50 years old in good health.

Worth noting for this clonotype: One end of the junction varies from germline; a read error may be responsible. The chain links TRBV5-1 to TRBJ2-7; a possible D gene is TRBD1 (6 bases). The length of the CDR3 is 17 residues. Germline V CDR1 and CDR2: SGHRS, YFSETQ. The CDR3 nucleotides are TGTGCCAGCAGCTTCCACTTCAGGGGCTCGACCACCTACGAGCAGTACTTC. Translating gives CASSFHFRGSTTYEQYF.

This chain links TRBV28 with TRBJ1-2, with 11 bases lining up with TRBD1. The CDR3 extends over 15 amino acids. Losses at the gene ends were 3 bases for V and 8 bases for J; bases not matched to a gene: 8. Germline CDR1 and CDR2: MDHEN and SYDVKM. In nucleotides, the CDR3 is TGTGCCAGCAGTTTTTGGGGACAGGGGGTAAGCGGCTACACCTTC. This sequence encodes CASSFWGQGVSGYTF.

The chain uses TRBV7-9 and TRBJ1-4; D unclear. CDR1 is SEHNR, CDR2 FQNEAQ, per germline (reference sequence). V was shortened by 4 bases and J by 0 bases, with 18 bases between the two germline ends. The CDR3 sequence is 18 residues long. Here the CDR3 reads CASSSPWDQATTNEKLFF. The CDR3 nucleotides read TGTGCCAGCAGCTCCCCCTGGGATCAGGCCACAACTAATGAAAAACTGTTTTTT.

This clonotype showed up just a few times. The V and J genes are TRBV6-2 or TRBV6-3 and TRBJ2-1; 7 nucleotides match TRBD2. The CDR3 runs to 15 residues. Per germline, CDR1 MNHEY and CDR2 SVGEGT. Trimming cost V 7 bases and J 3 bases; bases outside gene matches: 9. CDR3 in amino acids: CASTIGAGYYNEQFF. CDR3 coding DNA: TGTGCCAGCACCATAGGAGCGGGGTACTACAATGAGCAGTTCTTC.

This sequence joins TRBV4-1 and TRBJ2-3; 7 nucleotides align to TRBD1. Germline V CDR1 and CDR2: MGHRA, YSYEKL. V was pared by 0 bases and J by 3 bases, with 9 bases of the junction left unmatched. The CDR3 spans 17 residues. Here the CDR3 reads CASSQEGRGPETDTQYF. The CDR3 bases are TGCGCCAGCAGCCAAGAAGGAAGGGGGCCCGAGACAGATACGCAGTATTTT.

CDR3 bases: TGCGCCAGCGGCCCCAGGGACTCCTACGAGCAGTACTTC. Its translation is CASGPRDSYEQYF. The chain uses TRBV5-1 and TRBJ2-7; perhaps TRBD1 as D (5 bases). The CDR3 consists of 13 residues. The germline V and J ends were trimmed by 7 bases and 0 bases, with 11 bases remaining between them. Germline V gene lookup returns CDR1 SGHRS and CDR2 YFSETQ.

The J gene is TRBJ2-1, the V gene TRBV5-6; 10 bases align to TRBD1. The CDR3 sequence is 15 residues long. Germline-derived CDR1 and CDR2 are SGHDT and YYEEEE. V lost 4 bases to trimming and J lost 6 bases; unmatched junction nucleotides: 7. CDR3 DNA sequence: TGTGCCAGCAGCCCCGAGACAGGGGGCTTCAATGAGCAGTTCTTC. Translating gives CASSPETGGFNEQFF. Full variable domain (missing parts from reference TRBV5-6 and TRBJ2-1): DAGVTQSPTHLIKTRGQQVTLRCSPKSGHDTVSWYQQALGQGPQFIFQYYEEEERQRGNFPDRFSGHQFPNYSSELNVNALLLGDSALYLCASSPETGGFNEQFFGPGTRLTVL.

This chain joins TRBV27 and TRBJ1-1; 8 positions agree with TRBD1. V shed 5 bases and J 0 bases; nucleotides not matched to a gene: 11. The CDR3 sequence is 17 residues long. The germline gives CDR1 MNHEY, CDR2 SMNVEV (reference sequence). The CDR3: CASSNSDRGGMNTEAFF. The CDR3, as DNA: TGTGCCAGCAGTAACTCCGACAGGGGTGGAATGAACACTGAAGCTTTCTTT.

Regarding this clonotype: Mismatch with germline at one junction end may stem from a read error. The chain joins TRBV27 to TRBJ2-2, with 8 bases matching TRBD2. The CDR3 totals 16 residues. The germline gives CDR1 MNHEY, CDR2 SMNVEV (reference sequence). CDR3 sequence: CASTVTGGPYTGKLFF. CDR3 nucleotides: TGTGCCAGCACCGTTACGGGGGGGCCCTACACCGGGAAGCTGTTTTTT.

The count of this clonotype is one. This sequence joins TRBV3-1 and TRBJ2-5, with TRBD2 identical over 13 bases. J lost 5 bases, V lost 6 bases, and 9 bases had no gene match. This CDR3 has 16 residues. Germline assignment: CDR1 LGHDT and CDR2 YNNKEL (reference sequence). This chain's CDR3 is CASRLAGGPSRETQYF. For the CDR3, the DNA is TGTGCCAGCAGACTAGCGGGGGGGCCAAGTCGGGAGACCCAGTACTTC.